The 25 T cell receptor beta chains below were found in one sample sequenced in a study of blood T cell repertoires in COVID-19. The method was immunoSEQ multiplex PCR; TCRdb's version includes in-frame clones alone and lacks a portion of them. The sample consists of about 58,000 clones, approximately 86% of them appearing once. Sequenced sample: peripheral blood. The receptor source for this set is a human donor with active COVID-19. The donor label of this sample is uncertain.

The CDR3, as DNA: TGTGCCAGCAGCGCTAGGACAGGGGCCTACGAGCAGTACTTC. Protein product: CASSARTGAYEQYF. This chain uses TRBV7-2 with TRBJ2-7; 9 bases are shared with TRBD1. After removal of 5 bases from V and 2 bases from J, the junction contained 4 bases not matched to a gene. Germline V gene data show CDR1 as SGHTA and CDR2 as FQGNSA. The CDR3 totals 14 residues.

The CDR3 DNA reads as TGCAGCGTCCGAAACAGGGGGCTTCTCGGAGCTAACTATGGCTACACCTTC. Its translation is CSVRNRGLLGANYGYTF. This chain links TRBV29-1 with TRBJ1-2, with 9 bases lining up with TRBD1. Losses at the gene ends were 6 bases for V and 0 bases for J; bases not matched to a gene: 14. Germline lookup yields CDR1 SQVTM and CDR2 ANQGSEA. The CDR3 is 17 residues long.

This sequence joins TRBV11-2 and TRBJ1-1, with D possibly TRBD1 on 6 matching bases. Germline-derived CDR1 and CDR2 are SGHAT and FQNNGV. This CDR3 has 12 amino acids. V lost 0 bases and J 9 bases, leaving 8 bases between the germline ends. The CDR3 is CASSLEDSKAFF. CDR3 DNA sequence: TGTGCCAGCAGCTTAGAGGACAGCAAAGCTTTCTTT.

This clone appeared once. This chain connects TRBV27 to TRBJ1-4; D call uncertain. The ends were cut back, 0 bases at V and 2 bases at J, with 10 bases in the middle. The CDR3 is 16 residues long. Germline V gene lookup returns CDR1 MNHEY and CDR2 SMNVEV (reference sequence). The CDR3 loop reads CASSLSLDTTNEKLFF. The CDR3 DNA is TGTGCCAGCAGTTTATCTCTTGACACGACTAATGAAAAACTGTTTTTT.

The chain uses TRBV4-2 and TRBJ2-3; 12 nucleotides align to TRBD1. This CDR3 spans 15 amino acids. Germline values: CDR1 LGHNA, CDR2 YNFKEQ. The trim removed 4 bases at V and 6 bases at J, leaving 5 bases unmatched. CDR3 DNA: TGTGCCAGCAGCCGGGACAGGGGGCGGTGGGATACGCAGTATTTT. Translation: CASSRDRGRWDTQYF.

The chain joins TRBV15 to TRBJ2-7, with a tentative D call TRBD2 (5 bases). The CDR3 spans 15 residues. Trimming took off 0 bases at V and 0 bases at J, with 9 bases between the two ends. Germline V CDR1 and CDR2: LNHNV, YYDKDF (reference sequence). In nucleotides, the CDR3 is TGTGCCACCAGCAGAGAAGAGGGAAGCTCCTACGAGCAGTACTTC. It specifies CATSREEGSSYEQYF.

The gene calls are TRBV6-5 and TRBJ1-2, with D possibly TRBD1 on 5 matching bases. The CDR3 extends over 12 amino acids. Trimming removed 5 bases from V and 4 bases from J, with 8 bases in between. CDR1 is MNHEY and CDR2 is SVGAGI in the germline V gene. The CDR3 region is CASSIDSYGYTF. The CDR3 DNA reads TGTGCCAGCAGTATTGACAGCTATGGCTACACCTTC.

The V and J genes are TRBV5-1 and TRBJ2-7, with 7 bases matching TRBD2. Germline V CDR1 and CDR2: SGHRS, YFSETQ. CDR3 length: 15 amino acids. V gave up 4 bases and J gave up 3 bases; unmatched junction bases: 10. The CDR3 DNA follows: TGCGCCAGCAGCCCTGGGGAGGGGAAAGGCTACGAGCAGTACTTC. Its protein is CASSPGEGKGYEQYF.

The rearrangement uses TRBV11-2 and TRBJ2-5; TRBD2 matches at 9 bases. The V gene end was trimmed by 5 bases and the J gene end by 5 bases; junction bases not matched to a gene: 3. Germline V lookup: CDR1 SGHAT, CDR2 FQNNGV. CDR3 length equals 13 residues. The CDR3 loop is CASSTGLAETQYF. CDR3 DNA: TGTGCCAGCAGCACCGGACTAGCGGAGACCCAGTACTTC.

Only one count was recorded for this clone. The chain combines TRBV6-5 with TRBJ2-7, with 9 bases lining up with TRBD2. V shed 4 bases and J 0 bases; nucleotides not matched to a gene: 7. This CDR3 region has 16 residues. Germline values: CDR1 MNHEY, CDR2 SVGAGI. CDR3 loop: CASSSLGSGSSYEQYF. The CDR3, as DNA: TGTGCCAGCAGTTCCCTGGGTAGCGGGAGCTCCTACGAGCAGTACTTC.

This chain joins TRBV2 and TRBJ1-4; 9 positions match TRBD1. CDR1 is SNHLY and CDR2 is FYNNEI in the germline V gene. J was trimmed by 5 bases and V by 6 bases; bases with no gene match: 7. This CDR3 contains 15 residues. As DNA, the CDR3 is TGTGCCAGCAGGGGACAGGGCACCATCAATGAAAAACTGTTTTTT. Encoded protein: CASRGQGTINEKLFF. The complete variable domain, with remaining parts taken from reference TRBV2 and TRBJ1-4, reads EPEVTQTPSHQVTQMGQEVILRCVPISNHLYFYWYRQILGQKVEFLVSFYNNEISEKSEIFDDQFSVERPDGSNFTLKIRSTKLEDSAMYFCASRGQGTINEKLFFGSGTQLSVL.

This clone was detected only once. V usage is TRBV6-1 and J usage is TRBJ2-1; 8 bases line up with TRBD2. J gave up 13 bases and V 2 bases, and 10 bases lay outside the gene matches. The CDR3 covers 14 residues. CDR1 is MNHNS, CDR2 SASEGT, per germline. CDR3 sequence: CASSELFSGEGQFF. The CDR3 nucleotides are TGTGCCAGCAGTGAATTGTTTAGCGGGGAGGGACAGTTCTTC.

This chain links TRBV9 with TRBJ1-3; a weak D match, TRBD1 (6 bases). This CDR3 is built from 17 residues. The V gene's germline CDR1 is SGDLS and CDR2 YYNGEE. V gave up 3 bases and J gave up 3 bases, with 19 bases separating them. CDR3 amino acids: CASSEGGGPRYGNTIYF. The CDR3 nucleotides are TGTGCCAGCAGCGAGGGGGGAGGGCCTCGCTATGGAAACACCATATATTTT. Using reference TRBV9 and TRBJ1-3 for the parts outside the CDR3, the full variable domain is DSGVTQTPKHLITATGQRVTLRCSPRSGDLSVYWYQQSLDQGLQFLIQYYNGEERAKGNILERFSAQQFPDLHSELNLSSLELGDSALYFCASSEGGGPRYGNTIYFGEGSWLTVV.

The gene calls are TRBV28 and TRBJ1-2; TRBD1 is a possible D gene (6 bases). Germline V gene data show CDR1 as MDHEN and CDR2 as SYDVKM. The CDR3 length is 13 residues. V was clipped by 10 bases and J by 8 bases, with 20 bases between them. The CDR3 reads CAIGLGGIRGYTF. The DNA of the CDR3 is TGTGCCATCGGACTAGGGGGAATTCGCGGCTACACCTTC.

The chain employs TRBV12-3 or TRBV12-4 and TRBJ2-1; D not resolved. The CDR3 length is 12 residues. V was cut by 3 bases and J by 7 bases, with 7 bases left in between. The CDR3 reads CASSFPRNEQFF. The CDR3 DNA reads TGTGCCAGCAGTTTCCCCCGGAATGAGCAGTTCTTC.

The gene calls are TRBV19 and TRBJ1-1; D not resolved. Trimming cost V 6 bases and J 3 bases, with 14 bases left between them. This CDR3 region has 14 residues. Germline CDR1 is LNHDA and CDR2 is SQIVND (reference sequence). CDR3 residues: CASRTWERDTEAFF. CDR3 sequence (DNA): TGTGCCAGTAGGACTTGGGAGAGGGACACTGAAGCTTTCTTT.

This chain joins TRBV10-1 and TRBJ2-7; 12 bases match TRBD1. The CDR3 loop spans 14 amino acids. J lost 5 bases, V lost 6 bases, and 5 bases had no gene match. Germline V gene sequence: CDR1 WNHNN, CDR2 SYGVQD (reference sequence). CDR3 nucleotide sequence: TGCGCCAGCAGGCCCGGGACAGGGGGCCACGAGCAGTACTTC. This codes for CASRPGTGGHEQYF.

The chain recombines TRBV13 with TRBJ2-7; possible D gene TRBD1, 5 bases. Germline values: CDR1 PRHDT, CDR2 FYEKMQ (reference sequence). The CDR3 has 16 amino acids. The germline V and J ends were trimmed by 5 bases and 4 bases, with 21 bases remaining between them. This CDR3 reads CASSRGEKTSGYEQYF. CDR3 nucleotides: TGTGCCAGCAGCAGGGGCGAGAAGACCTCGGGTTACGAGCAGTACTTC.

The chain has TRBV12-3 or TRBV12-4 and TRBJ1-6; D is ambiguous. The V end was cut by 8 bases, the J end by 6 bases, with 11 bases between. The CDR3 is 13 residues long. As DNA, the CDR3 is TGTGCCAGCGGTCGGGCGGGTAATTCACCCCTCCACTTT. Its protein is CASGRAGNSPLHF.

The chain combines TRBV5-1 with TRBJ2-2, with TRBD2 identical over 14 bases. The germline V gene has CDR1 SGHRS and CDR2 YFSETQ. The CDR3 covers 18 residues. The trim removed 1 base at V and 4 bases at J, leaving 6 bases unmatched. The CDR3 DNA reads TGCGCCAGCAGCTTGATGGGGACTAGCGGGAGCGGCACCGGGGAGCTGTTTTTT. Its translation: CASSLMGTSGSGTGELFF.

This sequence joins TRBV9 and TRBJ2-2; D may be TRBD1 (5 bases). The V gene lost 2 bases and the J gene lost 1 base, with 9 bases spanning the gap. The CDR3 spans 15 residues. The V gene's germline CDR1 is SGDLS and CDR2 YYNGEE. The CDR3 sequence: CASSVQQENTGELFF. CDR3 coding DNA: TGTGCCAGCAGCGTGCAACAGGAGAACACCGGGGAGCTGTTTTTT.

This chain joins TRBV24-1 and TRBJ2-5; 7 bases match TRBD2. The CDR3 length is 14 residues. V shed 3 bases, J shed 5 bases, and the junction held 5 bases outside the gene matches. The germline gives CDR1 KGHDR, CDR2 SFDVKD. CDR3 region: CATSDRLASETQYF. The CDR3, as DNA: TGTGCCACCAGTGATCGACTAGCCAGTGAGACCCAGTACTTC.

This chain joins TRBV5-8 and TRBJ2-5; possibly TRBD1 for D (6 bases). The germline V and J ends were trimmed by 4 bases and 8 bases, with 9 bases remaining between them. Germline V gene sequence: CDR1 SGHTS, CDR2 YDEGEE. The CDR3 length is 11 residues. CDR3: CASSPDRTQYF. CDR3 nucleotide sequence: TGTGCCAGCAGCCCGGACAGAACCCAGTACTTC.

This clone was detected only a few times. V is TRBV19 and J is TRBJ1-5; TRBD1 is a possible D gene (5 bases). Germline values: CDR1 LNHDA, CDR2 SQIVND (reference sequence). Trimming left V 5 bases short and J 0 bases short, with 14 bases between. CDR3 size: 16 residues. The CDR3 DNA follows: TGTGCCAGTAGTCTTGGACAAACTAATAGCAATCAGCCCCAGCATTTT. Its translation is CASSLGQTNSNQPQHF.

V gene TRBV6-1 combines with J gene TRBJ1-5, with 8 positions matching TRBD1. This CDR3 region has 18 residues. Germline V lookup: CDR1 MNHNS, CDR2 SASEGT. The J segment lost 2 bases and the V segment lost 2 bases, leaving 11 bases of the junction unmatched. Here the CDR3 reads CASSEIGQGWIGNQPQHF. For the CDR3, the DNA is TGTGCCAGCAGTGAAATCGGACAGGGATGGATTGGCAATCAGCCCCAGCATTTT.